The T cell receptor beta chain under discussion was sequenced for a study of T-cell reconstitution after alpha-beta-depleted transplantation in children. Findings of the study overall: The main origin of T-cell counts and diversity one year after transplant was newly produced T cells.

Regarding this clonotype: Its target is not known.

The authors prepared the TCRbeta library with unique molecular identifiers. TCRdb reprocessed the PCR reads via MiXCR and lists one record per CDR3 protein. The data contain about 900,000 distinct CDR3 sequences, under 30% of them singletons. The junction had 17 bases not matched to a gene; V was cut back by 3 bases and J by 11 bases. CDR3 size: 16 residues. CDR1 SEHNR and CDR2 FQNEAQ come from the germline V gene (reference sequence). The chain has TRBV7-9 and TRBJ2-3, with TRBD2 identical over 7 bases. The sequences come from PBMCs, mostly from graft donor cells, collected 360 days after TCRalphabeta/CD19-depleted stem cell transplant. The TCR was taken from a boy younger than two who had a stem cell transplant for SCID, so the T cells may come from the graft donor. Here the CDR3 DNA reads TGTGCCAGCAGCTTTGCACCCGTTAAGGGGAGGGAGAGGCAGTATTTT. As protein: CASSFAPVKGRERQYF.